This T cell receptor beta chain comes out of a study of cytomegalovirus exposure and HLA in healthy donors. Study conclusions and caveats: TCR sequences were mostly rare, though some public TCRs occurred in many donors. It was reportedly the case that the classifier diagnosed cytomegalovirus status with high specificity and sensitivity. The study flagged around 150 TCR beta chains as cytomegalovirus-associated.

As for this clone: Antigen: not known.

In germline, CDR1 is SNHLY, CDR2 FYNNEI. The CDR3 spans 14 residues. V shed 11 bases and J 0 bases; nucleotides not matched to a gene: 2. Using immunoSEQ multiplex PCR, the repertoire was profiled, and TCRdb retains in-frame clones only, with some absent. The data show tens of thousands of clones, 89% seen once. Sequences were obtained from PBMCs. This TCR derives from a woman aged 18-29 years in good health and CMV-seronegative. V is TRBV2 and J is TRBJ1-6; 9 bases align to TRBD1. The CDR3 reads CAGGQGSYNSPLHF. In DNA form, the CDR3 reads TGTGCCGGGGGACAGGGCTCCTATAATTCACCCCTCCACTTT.